The 19 T cell receptor beta chains given below trace back to one sample, sequenced in a study of OX40 agonist ivuxolimab in advanced cancers. The table came from immunoSEQ multiplex PCR; TCRdb's copy has only in-frame clones and leaves some out. This table has roughly 70,000 clones, 89% appearing once. The sequences come from CD4+ or CD8+ T cells sorted from blood, collected in a trial of the OX40 agonist ivuxolimab. The receptors derive from an adult with an advanced solid tumor such as melanoma, head and neck, liver or kidney cancer.

The chain links TRBV28 to TRBJ1-3; perhaps TRBD1 as D (6 bases). There are 17 residues in the CDR3. Germline V lookup: CDR1 MDHEN, CDR2 SYDVKM. V was cut by 4 bases and J by 0 bases, with 16 bases left in between. The CDR3 reads CASSSKPGHFSGNTIYF. CDR3 DNA: TGTGCCAGCAGTTCCAAACCGGGACACTTCTCTGGAAACACCATATATTTT.

The chain uses TRBV27 and TRBJ2-2; 7 positions agree with TRBD1. CDR3 size: 14 residues. Losses at the gene ends were 4 bases for V and 6 bases for J; bases not matched to a gene: 5. CDR1 and CDR2 from the germline V gene are MNHEY and SMNVEV (reference sequence). CDR3 sequence reads: CASSSTGLAGELFF. The CDR3 DNA follows: TGTGCCAGCAGTTCGACAGGGTTGGCCGGGGAGCTGTTTTTT.

The J gene is TRBJ2-3, the V gene TRBV28; no clear D. The germline V gene encodes CDR1 MDHEN and CDR2 SYDVKM. Trimming stripped 4 bases from V and 8 bases from J, with 13 bases between. The CDR3 loop spans 13 amino acids. The CDR3 is CASSSPAQGTQYF. As DNA, the CDR3 is TGTGCCAGCAGTTCCCCGGCCCAAGGTACGCAGTATTTT.

The gene calls are TRBV18 and TRBJ1-2; D gene ambiguous. V lost 1 base to trimming and J lost 3 bases, with 9 bases between them. The CDR3 consists of 14 residues. Germline assignment: CDR1 KGHSH and CDR2 LQKENI. CDR3 sequence: CASSPLSQDYGYTF. CDR3 coding DNA: TGTGCCAGCTCACCACTAAGCCAGGACTATGGCTACACCTTC.

The chain joins TRBV27 to TRBJ2-2, with 10 bases fitting TRBD2. The CDR3 sequence is 16 residues long. Trimming took 7 bases from V and 5 from J; bases not matched to a gene: 10. CDR1 is MNHEY and CDR2 is SMNVEV in the germline V gene (reference sequence). The DNA of the CDR3 is TGTGCCAGCAAAAACGGACTAGCGGACTATACCGGGGAGCTGTTTTTT. Translated, it gives CASKNGLADYTGELFF.

The CDR3 sequence: CASSLTGGGLSTDTQYF. The CDR3 DNA sequence: TGTGCCAGCAGTTTAACCGGGGGCGGGTTAAGCACAGATACGCAGTATTTT. This chain links TRBV28 with TRBJ2-3; D tentatively reads TRBD1 or TRBD2 (6 bases each). The germline gives CDR1 MDHEN, CDR2 SYDVKM. V lost 2 bases, J lost 0 bases, and 15 bases lay in between. This CDR3 is 17 amino acids long. The full variable domain, completed using reference TRBV28 and TRBJ2-3, is DVKVTQSSRYLVKRTGEKVFLECVQDMDHENMFWYRQDPGLGLRLIYFSYDVKMKEKGDIPEGYSVSREKKERFSLILESASTNQTSMYLCASSLTGGGLSTDTQYFGPGTRLTVL.

This clone is a singleton in its sample. The chain joins TRBV19 to TRBJ1-2; D may be TRBD1 (6 bases). The CDR3 contains 15 residues. In germline, CDR1 is LNHDA, CDR2 SQIVND (reference sequence). V lost 4 bases and J lost 0, with 12 bases in between. CDR3 sequence: CASSSGDISNYGYTF. The CDR3 coding sequence is TGTGCCAGTAGTAGTGGGGACATATCTAACTATGGCTACACCTTC.

The chain employs TRBV30 and TRBJ1-1; D uncertain. CDR1 is GTSNPN, CDR2 SVGIG, per germline (reference sequence). The CDR3 is 13 residues long. Trimming took off 2 bases at V and 1 base at J, with 8 bases between the two ends. The CDR3 region has the DNA TGTGCCTGGAGTCGTCCGCAGAACACTGAAGCTTTCTTT. It yields the protein CAWSRPQNTEAFF.

This chain connects TRBV5-1 to TRBJ2-5; no definite D call. Trimming shortened V by 0 bases and J by 4 bases, and 10 bases separated the two germline ends. The CDR3 covers 14 residues. The germline V gene encodes CDR1 SGHRS and CDR2 YFSETQ. The CDR3 sequence: CASSLEAEGETQYF. DNA for the CDR3: TGCGCCAGCAGCTTGGAGGCAGAAGGAGAGACCCAGTACTTC.

CDR3 residues: CAVKRTSGPLGEQYF. CDR3 coding DNA: TGTGCCGTCAAGAGGACTAGCGGCCCTCTAGGGGAGCAGTACTTC. This chain links TRBV10-3 with TRBJ2-7, with TRBD2 matching 10 bases. Unmatched junction bases numbered 17, after V lost 11 bases and J lost 7 bases. CDR3 length: 15 residues. CDR1 and CDR2 (germline): ENHRY, SYGVKD.

The J gene is TRBJ1-1, the V gene TRBV29-1; perhaps TRBD1 as D (6 bases). V was pared by 7 bases and J by 1 base, with 13 bases between. Germline V gives CDR1 SQVTM, CDR2 ANQGSEA. CDR3 size: 13 residues. CDR3 sequence reads: CSASWTENTEAFF. CDR3 in DNA: TGCAGCGCCTCCTGGACAGAGAACACTGAAGCTTTCTTT.

The rearrangement joins TRBV6-5 to TRBJ1-3, with unresolved D. Trimming shortened V by 0 bases and J by 0 bases, and 6 bases separated the two germline ends. The CDR3 loop spans 15 amino acids. Germline CDR1 reads MNHEY; CDR2 reads SVGAGI. CDR3 DNA sequence: TGTGCCAGCAGTTACTCTGGCGTCTCTGGAAACACCATATATTTT. It encodes CASSYSGVSGNTIYF.

In this sample, this clone turned up once. The chain combines TRBV28 with TRBJ2-1; D is perhaps TRBD2 (6 bases). Germline loops: CDR1 MDHEN, CDR2 SYDVKM. The CDR3 has 14 amino acids. V lost 8 bases, J lost 8 bases, and 19 bases lay in between. CDR3 region: CASYSGGIGYEQFF. Written as DNA, the CDR3 is TGTGCCAGCTACTCCGGAGGGATCGGGTATGAGCAGTTCTTC.

J is TRBJ1-4 and V is TRBV19; D ambiguous. Germline lookup yields CDR1 LNHDA and CDR2 SQIVND (reference sequence). V lost 8 bases and J lost 0, with 13 bases in between. The CDR3 runs to 15 residues. The CDR3 spells CASQLLGTTNEKLFF. The CDR3 region has the DNA TGTGCCAGTCAACTTCTAGGGACAACTAATGAAAAACTGTTTTTT.

The chain uses TRBV29-1 and TRBJ2-3; 9 bases agree with TRBD2. The CDR3 has 14 amino acids. Germline V gene lookup returns CDR1 SQVTM and CDR2 ANQGSEA. V lost 4 bases to trimming and J lost 6 bases; unmatched junction nucleotides: 8. Written as DNA, the CDR3 is TGCAGCGTTGTTCCCGGGCGGGAGGGGGATACGCAGTATTTT. As protein: CSVVPGREGDTQYF.

The chain joins TRBV5-6 to TRBJ1-3; D ambiguous. The CDR3 runs to 14 residues. V was cut by 0 bases and J by 2 bases, with 6 bases left in between. Germline assignment: CDR1 SGHDT and CDR2 YYEEEE. The CDR3 spells CASSLDATGNTIYF. The CDR3 DNA follows: TGTGCCAGCAGCTTGGACGCCACTGGAAACACCATATATTTT.

This chain connects TRBV9 to TRBJ2-3, with D unclear. Germline V CDR1 and CDR2: SGDLS, YYNGEE. Trimming shortened V by 0 bases and J by 0 bases, and 5 bases separated the two germline ends. This CDR3 is 14 amino acids long. The CDR3 coding sequence is TGTGCCAGCAGCGTAGAGTATAGCACAGATACGCAGTATTTT. This translates into CASSVEYSTDTQYF. The full variable domain, in which reference TRBV9 and TRBJ2-3 provide the parts outside the CDR3, is DSGVTQTPKHLITATGQRVTLRCSPRSGDLSVYWYQQSLDQGLQFLIQYYNGEERAKGNILERFSAQQFPDLHSELNLSSLELGDSALYFCASSVEYSTDTQYFGPGTRLTVL.

The chain carries TRBV25-1 and TRBJ2-2, with D possibly matching TRBD1 (5 bases). The CDR3 length is 15 residues. Looked up from germline, CDR1 is MGHDK and CDR2 is SYGVNS. Trimming took 7 bases from V and 3 from J, leaving 15 bases between them. The CDR3: CASTTSLGDTGELFF. CDR3 in DNA: TGTGCCAGCACCACATCCCTAGGGGACACCGGGGAGCTGTTTTTT.

The chain carries TRBV19 and TRBJ1-5; D unclear. The V end lost 9 bases, the J end lost 0 bases, and 12 bases lay between the germline ends. CDR3 length: 14 amino acids. Germline values: CDR1 LNHDA, CDR2 SQIVND (reference sequence). The CDR3 sequence: CASSPRHSNQPQHF. The CDR3, as DNA: TGTGCCAGCAGTCCACGGCATAGCAATCAGCCCCAGCATTTT.